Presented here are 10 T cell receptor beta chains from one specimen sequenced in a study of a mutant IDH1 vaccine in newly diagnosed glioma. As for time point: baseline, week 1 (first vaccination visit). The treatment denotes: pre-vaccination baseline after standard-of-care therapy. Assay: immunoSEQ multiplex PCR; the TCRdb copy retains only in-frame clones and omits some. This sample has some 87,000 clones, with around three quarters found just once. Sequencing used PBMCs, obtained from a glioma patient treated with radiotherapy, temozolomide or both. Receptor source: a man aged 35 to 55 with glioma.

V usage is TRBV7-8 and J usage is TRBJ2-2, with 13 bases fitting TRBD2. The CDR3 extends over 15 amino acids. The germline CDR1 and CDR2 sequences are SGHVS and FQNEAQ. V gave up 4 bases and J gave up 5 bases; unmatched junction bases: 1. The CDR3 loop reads CASSSLAGGTGELFF. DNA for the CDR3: TGTGCCAGCAGCTCACTAGCGGGAGGGACCGGGGAGCTGTTTTTT.

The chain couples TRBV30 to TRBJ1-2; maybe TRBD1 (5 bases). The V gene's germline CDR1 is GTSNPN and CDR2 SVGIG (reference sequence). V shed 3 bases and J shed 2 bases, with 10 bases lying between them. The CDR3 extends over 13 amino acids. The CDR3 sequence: CAWSRGRNYGYTF. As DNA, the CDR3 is TGTGCCTGGAGCCGGGGCAGGAACTATGGCTACACCTTC. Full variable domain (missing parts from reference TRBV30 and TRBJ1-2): SQTIHQWPATLVQPVGSPLSLECTVEGTSNPNLYWYRQAAGRGLQLLFYSVGIGQISSEVPQNLSASRPQDRQFILSSKKLLLSDSGFYLCAWSRGRNYGYTFGSGTRLTVV.

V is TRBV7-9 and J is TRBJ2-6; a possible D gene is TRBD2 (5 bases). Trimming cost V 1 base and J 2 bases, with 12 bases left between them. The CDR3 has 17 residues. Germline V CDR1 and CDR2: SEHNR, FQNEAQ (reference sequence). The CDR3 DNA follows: TGTGCCAGCAGCTTAGTGCGGGCTCTCACTGGGGCCAACGTCCTGACTTTC. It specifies CASSLVRALTGANVLTF.

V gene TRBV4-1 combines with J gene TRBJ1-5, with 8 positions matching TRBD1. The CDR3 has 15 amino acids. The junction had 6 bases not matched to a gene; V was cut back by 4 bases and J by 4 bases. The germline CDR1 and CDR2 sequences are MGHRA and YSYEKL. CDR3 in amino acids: CASSLDRGNNQPQHF. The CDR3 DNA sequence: TGCGCCAGCAGCCTAGACAGGGGAAATAATCAGCCCCAGCATTTT.

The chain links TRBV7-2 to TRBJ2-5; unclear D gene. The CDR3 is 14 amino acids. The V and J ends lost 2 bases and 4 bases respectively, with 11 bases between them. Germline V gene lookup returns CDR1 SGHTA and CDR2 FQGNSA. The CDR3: CASSLRTVGETQYF. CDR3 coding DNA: TGTGCCAGCAGCTTACGTACGGTAGGAGAGACCCAGTACTTC.

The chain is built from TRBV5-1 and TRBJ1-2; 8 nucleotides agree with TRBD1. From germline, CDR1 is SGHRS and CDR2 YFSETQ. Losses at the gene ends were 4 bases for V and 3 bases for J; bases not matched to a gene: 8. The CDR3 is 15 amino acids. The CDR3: CASSAWTGMDYGYTF. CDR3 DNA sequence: TGCGCCAGCAGCGCCTGGACAGGGATGGACTATGGCTACACCTTC.

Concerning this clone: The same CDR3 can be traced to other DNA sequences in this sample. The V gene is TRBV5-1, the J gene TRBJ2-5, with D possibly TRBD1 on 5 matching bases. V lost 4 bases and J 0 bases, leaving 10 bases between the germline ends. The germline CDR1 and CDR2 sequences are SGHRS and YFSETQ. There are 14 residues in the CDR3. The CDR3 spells CASSPLGDQETQYF. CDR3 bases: TGCGCCAGCAGCCCCCTAGGGGACCAAGAGACCCAGTACTTC.

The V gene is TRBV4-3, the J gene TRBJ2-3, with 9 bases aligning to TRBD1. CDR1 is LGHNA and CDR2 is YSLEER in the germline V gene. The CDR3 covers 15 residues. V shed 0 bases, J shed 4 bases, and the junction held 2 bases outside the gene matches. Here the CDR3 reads CASSQDWTGADTQYF. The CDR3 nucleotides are TGCGCCAGCAGCCAAGATTGGACAGGGGCAGATACGCAGTATTTT.

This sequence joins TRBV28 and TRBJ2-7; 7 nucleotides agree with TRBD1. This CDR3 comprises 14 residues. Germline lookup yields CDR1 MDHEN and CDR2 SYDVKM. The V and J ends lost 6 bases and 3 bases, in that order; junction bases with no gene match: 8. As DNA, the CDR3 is TGTGCCAGCAGCCTATTGACAGGGCGCTACGAGCAGTACTTC. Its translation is CASSLLTGRYEQYF.

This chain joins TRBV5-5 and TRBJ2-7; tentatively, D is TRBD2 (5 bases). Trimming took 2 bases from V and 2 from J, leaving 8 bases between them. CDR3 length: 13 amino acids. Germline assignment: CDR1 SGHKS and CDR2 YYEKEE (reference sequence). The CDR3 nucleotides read TGTGCCAGCAGCTTCTCCGGGGCCTACGAGCAGTACTTC. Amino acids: CASSFSGAYEQYF.